This TCR beta chain comes out of a study of PD-1 blockade in classical Hodgkin lymphoma. Overall study findings and caveats: Newly diagnosed and completely responding patients shared comparable baseline diversity. Relative to healthy donors, newly diagnosed patients reportedly had lower baseline TCR diversity, which was reported as lower still in relapsed/refractory patients.

Time point noted: cycle 4 day 1 (C4D1), after 6 weeks of nivolumab. Every one of the patients relapsed after autologous stem cell transplantation (brentuximab vedotin exposure was variable). As concerns this clone: The antigen is not known.

Repertoires were generated with immunoSEQ multiplex PCR, while TCRdb's copy carries only in-frame clones and drops some. The sample consists of roughly 50,000 clones, around 90% of them appearing once. CDR1 is SGDLS, CDR2 YYNGEE, per germline. This CDR3 is built from 14 residues. Losses at the gene ends were 0 bases for V and 9 bases for J; bases not matched to a gene: 4. The receptor was isolated from a human donor with classical Hodgkin lymphoma. The V and J genes are TRBV9 and TRBJ2-1, with TRBD1 matching over 9 bases. This specimen was peripheral blood mononuclear cells (PBMCs), taken before the fourth cycle of nivolumab. In DNA form, the CDR3 reads TGTGCCAGCAGCGTAGGGACAGGGGTGGTTGAGCAGTTCTTC. The encoded protein is CASSVGTGVVEQFF.